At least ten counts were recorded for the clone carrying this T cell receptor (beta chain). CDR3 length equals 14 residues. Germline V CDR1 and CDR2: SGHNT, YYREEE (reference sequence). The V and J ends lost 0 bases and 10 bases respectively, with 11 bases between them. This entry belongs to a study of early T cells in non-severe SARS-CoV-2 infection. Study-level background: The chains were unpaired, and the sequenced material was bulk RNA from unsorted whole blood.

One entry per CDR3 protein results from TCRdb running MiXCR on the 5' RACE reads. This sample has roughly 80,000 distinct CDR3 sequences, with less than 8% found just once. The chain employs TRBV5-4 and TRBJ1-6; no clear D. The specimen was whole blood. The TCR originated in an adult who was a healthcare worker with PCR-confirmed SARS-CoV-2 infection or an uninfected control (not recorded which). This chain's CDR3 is CASSLANAWSPLHF. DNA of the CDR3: TGTGCCAGCAGCTTGGCGAACGCATGGTCACCCCTCCACTTT. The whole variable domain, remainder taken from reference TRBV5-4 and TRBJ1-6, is ETGVTQSPTHLIKTRGQQVTLRCSSQSGHNTVSWYQQALGQGPQFIFQYYREEENGRGNFPPRFSGLQFPNYSSELNVNALELDDSALYLCASSLANAWSPLHFGNGTRLTVT.